This T cell receptor (beta chain) was captured by sequencing in a study of blood T cell repertoires in COVID-19. Study details: Both acute and convalescent COVID-19 samples were obtained from the United States, Italy and Spain. Nucleic acid was either cDNA or gDNA, and it came from T cells, B-cell-depleted T cells, or PBMCs.

CDR1 is SGHRS and CDR2 is YFSETQ in the germline V gene. Trimming shortened V by 4 bases and J by 10 bases, and 12 bases separated the two germline ends. This CDR3 has 12 amino acids. This clone was seen once. In the authors' workflow: Amplification from reference gene primers served as the basis for estimated nucleated cell counts. Assay: immunoSEQ multiplex PCR; the TCRdb copy retains only in-frame clones and omits some. For V, J and clone size, that table is used; D and trimming come from the DNA. Of about 220,000 clones detected, 65% to 85% appear once; the ten largest clones hold 8% to 10%. What was sequenced was peripheral blood. This receptor was identified in a woman aged 50 to 60 with acute or convalescent COVID-19. This chain connects TRBV5-1 to TRBJ2-1; weak D call: TRBD2 (6 bases). As DNA, the CDR3 is TGCGCCAGCAGCCCGTCGGGGGTCGAGCAGTTCTTC. It is translated as CASSPSGVEQFF.